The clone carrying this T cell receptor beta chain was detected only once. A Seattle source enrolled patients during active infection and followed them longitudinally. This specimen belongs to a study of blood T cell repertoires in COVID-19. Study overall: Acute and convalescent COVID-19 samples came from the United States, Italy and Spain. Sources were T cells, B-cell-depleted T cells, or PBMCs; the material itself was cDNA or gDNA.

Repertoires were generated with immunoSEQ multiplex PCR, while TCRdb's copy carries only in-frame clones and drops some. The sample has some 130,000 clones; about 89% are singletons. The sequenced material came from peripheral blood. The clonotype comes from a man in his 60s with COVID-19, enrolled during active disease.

The CDR3 DNA reads TGTGCCAGCAGCTTCAACACCGCAACTAATGAAAAACTGTTTTTT. This codes for CASSFNTATNEKLFF. The chain combines TRBV7-8 with TRBJ1-4, with unresolved D. The V gene lost 3 bases and the J gene lost 0 bases, with 8 bases spanning the gap. The CDR3 loop spans 15 amino acids. In germline, CDR1 is SGHVS, CDR2 FQNEAQ.